Following are 16 T cell receptor beta chains from one sample sequenced in a study of cytomegalovirus exposure and HLA in healthy donors. Use of 60 Vbeta and 13 Jbeta primers characterized the PCR. Profiled with immunoSEQ multiplex PCR; TCRdb holds only in-frame clones, not every one. Counted here are tens of thousands of clones, over 60% occurring once; the ten biggest clones make up 0.8% to 1.1%. The sequenced sample consisted of PBMCs. The receptors were gathered from a male donor in good health and CMV-seronegative.

This chain's CDR3 is CASSQPGGADQPQHF. The CDR3 DNA follows: TGCGCCAGCAGCCAACCGGGGGGCGCAGATCAGCCCCAGCATTTT. The chain recombines TRBV4-1 with TRBJ1-5, with a tentative D call TRBD1 (6 bases). Germline V gene data show CDR1 as MGHRA and CDR2 as YSYEKL. This CDR3 has 15 residues. Trimming took off 2 bases at V and 5 bases at J, with 13 bases between the two ends.

This clone showed up just a few times. The chain combines TRBV19 with TRBJ2-3; 7 bases agree with TRBD1. The trim removed 5 bases at V and 0 bases at J, leaving 5 bases unmatched. Germline CDR1 LNHDA, CDR2 SQIVND (reference sequence). This CDR3 is 15 amino acids long. The CDR3 sequence: CASSDRALSTDTQYF. CDR3 nucleotides: TGTGCCAGTAGTGACAGGGCCCTCAGCACAGATACGCAGTATTTT.

V is TRBV4-1 and J is TRBJ2-4; 8 bases fit TRBD2. Germline CDR1 and CDR2: MGHRA and YSYEKL. The CDR3 consists of 21 residues. After removal of 0 bases from V and 9 bases from J, the junction contained 25 bases not matched to a gene. For the CDR3, the DNA is TGCGCCAGCAGCCAAGAGACTGATGGAGCGGGAGCACGTGGAGCCCGTGGCATTCAGTACTTC. Protein sequence: CASSQETDGAGARGARGIQYF.

The rearrangement joins TRBV5-1 to TRBJ1-1, with a tentative D call TRBD1 (6 bases). Germline CDR1 SGHRS, CDR2 YFSETQ. This CDR3 spans 15 amino acids. V lost 7 bases to trimming and J lost 4 bases, with 20 bases between them. The CDR3 region has the DNA TGCGCCAGCGGCCCACAAGACAGGTTAGGCACTGAAGCTTTCTTT. Translation gives CASGPQDRLGTEAFF.

The chain links TRBV6-6 to TRBJ1-5; 9 positions agree with TRBD1. Germline assignment: CDR1 MNHNY and CDR2 SVGAGI (reference sequence). There are 15 residues in the CDR3. The trim removed 4 bases at V and 6 bases at J, leaving 7 bases unmatched. Written as DNA, the CDR3 is TGTGCCAGCAGTTGGGAAACAGGGGGCGGTCAGCCCCAGCATTTT. It codes for CASSWETGGGQPQHF.

The genes are TRBV7-6 and TRBJ2-5; weak D call: TRBD2 (6 bases). V was cut by 1 base and J by 4 bases, with 7 bases left in between. The CDR3 sequence is 13 residues long. The V gene's germline CDR1 is SGHVS and CDR2 FNYEAQ. In nucleotides, the CDR3 is TGTGCCAGCAGCTTAGAGGGAGGAGAGACCCAGTACTTC. As protein: CASSLEGGETQYF.

To note about this clone: A junction boundary mismatches the germline segment, possibly from a read error. The chain couples TRBV2 to TRBJ1-2, with 7 bases that match TRBD1. Looked up from germline, CDR1 is SNHLY and CDR2 is FYNNEI. This CDR3 has 16 residues. CDR3 protein: CASSPGQPSVGYGYPF. CDR3 in DNA: TGTGCCAGCTCCCCGGGACAGCCGTCTGTGGGGTATGGCTACCCCTTC. Looking up the rest from reference TRBV2 and TRBJ1-2 gives the full variable domain: EPEVTQTPSHQVTQMGQEVILRCVPISNHLYFYWYRQILGQKVEFLVSFYNNEISEKSEIFDDQFSVERPDGSNFTLKIRSTKLEDSAMYFCASSPGQPSVGYGYPFGSGTRLTVV.

This clone was recorded a few times. The V gene is TRBV9, the J gene TRBJ2-3; D is possibly TRBD2 (5 bases). This CDR3 has 16 residues. V lost 4 bases and J 4 bases, leaving 19 bases between the germline ends. The germline V gene encodes CDR1 SGDLS and CDR2 YYNGEE. In nucleotides, the CDR3 is TGTGCCAGCAGCCCCAGAGGTGATAGCGCTGCAGATACGCAGTATTTT. Translation: CASSPRGDSAADTQYF. Filled out from reference TRBV9 and TRBJ2-3, the complete variable domain reads DSGVTQTPKHLITATGQRVTLRCSPRSGDLSVYWYQQSLDQGLQFLIQYYNGEERAKGNILERFSAQQFPDLHSELNLSSLELGDSALYFCASSPRGDSAADTQYFGPGTRLTVL.

The V gene is TRBV28, the J gene TRBJ1-5, with D hard to call. The CDR3 has 12 amino acids. Trimming took 3 bases from V and 12 from J, leaving 12 bases between them. Germline V lookup: CDR1 MDHEN, CDR2 SYDVKM. CDR3 nucleotide sequence: TGTGCCAGCAGTTTCGGAGGGAGGATCCAGCATTTT. It encodes CASSFGGRIQHF.

CDR3 coding DNA: TGCGCCAGCAGCCAGTGGCAGAAAGAGACCCAGTACTTC. Translated: CASSQWQKETQYF. V is TRBV4-1 and J is TRBJ2-5; D is undetermined. V lost 3 bases to trimming and J lost 3 bases, with 8 bases between them. CDR3 length: 13 amino acids. Germline V gene data show CDR1 as MGHRA and CDR2 as YSYEKL.

The V call is TRBV5-4, the J call TRBJ1-2; 7 nucleotides agree with TRBD1. With V trimmed by 4 bases and J by 6 bases, 15 bases remained unmatched. The CDR3 totals 16 residues. In germline, CDR1 is SGHNT, CDR2 YYREEE (reference sequence). The CDR3 protein is CASSQGAKDRLDGYTF. CDR3 bases: TGTGCCAGCAGCCAAGGGGCCAAGGACAGGCTTGATGGCTACACCTTC. Based on the CDR3 plus reference TRBV5-4 and TRBJ1-2, the full variable domain is ETGVTQSPTHLIKTRGQQVTLRCSSQSGHNTVSWYQQALGQGPQFIFQYYREEENGRGNFPPRFSGLQFPNYSSELNVNALELDDSALYLCASSQGAKDRLDGYTFGSGTRLTVV.

This rearrangement joins TRBV4-1 to TRBJ2-1; 7 nucleotides agree with TRBD2. Germline lookup yields CDR1 MGHRA and CDR2 YSYEKL. With V trimmed by 3 bases and J by 6 bases, 8 bases remained unmatched. This CDR3 has 15 amino acids. The DNA for the CDR3 is TGCGCCAGCAGCCAGGGAGGACTAGACCGCAATGAGCAGTTCTTC. Protein: CASSQGGLDRNEQFF.

The gene calls are TRBV7-2 and TRBJ1-3; D is perhaps TRBD1 (5 bases). This CDR3 has 14 amino acids. The V end was cut by 3 bases, the J end by 1 base, with 7 bases between. CDR1 is SGHTA, CDR2 FQGNSA, per germline. CDR3 region: CASSLAGSGNTIYF. CDR3 nucleotides: TGTGCCAGCAGCTTGGCAGGGTCTGGAAACACCATATATTTT.

A few counts support this clone. CDR3 amino acids: CASSLIGGGRGADTQYF. CDR3 DNA sequence: TGTGCCAGCAGCTTAATCGGCGGCGGGAGGGGTGCAGATACGCAGTATTTT. This chain links TRBV7-2 with TRBJ2-3; 9 bases agree with TRBD2. CDR1 and CDR2 (germline): SGHTA, FQGNSA. The V segment lost 2 bases and the J segment 4 bases; nucleotides outside the gene matches: 10. The CDR3 is made up of 17 amino acids.

The chain carries TRBV5-1 and TRBJ2-7; 11 nucleotides match TRBD1. CDR3 length: 15 amino acids. After removal of 4 bases from V and 3 bases from J, the junction contained 6 bases not matched to a gene. The germline CDR1 and CDR2 sequences are SGHRS and YFSETQ. The CDR3 DNA is TGCGCCAGCAGCCCTGGGACAGGGGGTATCTACGAGCAGTACTTC. It codes for CASSPGTGGIYEQYF.

The gene calls are TRBV28 and TRBJ2-2; D is perhaps TRBD1 (6 bases). V lost 5 bases and J 3 bases, leaving 19 bases between the germline ends. The CDR3 totals 17 residues. Looked up from germline, CDR1 is MDHEN and CDR2 is SYDVKM. The CDR3 reads CASSGHYSGQYTGELFF. CDR3 nucleotides: TGTGCCAGCAGTGGACATTACTCCGGACAGTACACCGGGGAGCTGTTTTTT.